This T cell receptor (beta chain) is from a study of blood T cell repertoires in COVID-19. The ends lost 1 base at V and 3 bases at J; junction bases unmatched: 2. The CDR3 is 15 amino acids. CDR1 and CDR2 from the germline V gene are SGHAT and FQNNGV. TCRdb's copy holds only in-frame clones and misses some; the assay was immunoSEQ multiplex PCR. The sample holds about 210,000 clones, about 85% seen once. This clonotype was sampled from a woman aged 80 or over with COVID-19, enrolled during active disease. The rearrangement uses TRBV11-2 and TRBJ1-5, with 8 bases lining up with TRBD1. The material sequenced was peripheral blood. The CDR3 region has the DNA TGTGCCAGCAGCTTAGGGACAGGGTTCAATCAGCCCCAGCATTTT. This sequence encodes CASSLGTGFNQPQHF.